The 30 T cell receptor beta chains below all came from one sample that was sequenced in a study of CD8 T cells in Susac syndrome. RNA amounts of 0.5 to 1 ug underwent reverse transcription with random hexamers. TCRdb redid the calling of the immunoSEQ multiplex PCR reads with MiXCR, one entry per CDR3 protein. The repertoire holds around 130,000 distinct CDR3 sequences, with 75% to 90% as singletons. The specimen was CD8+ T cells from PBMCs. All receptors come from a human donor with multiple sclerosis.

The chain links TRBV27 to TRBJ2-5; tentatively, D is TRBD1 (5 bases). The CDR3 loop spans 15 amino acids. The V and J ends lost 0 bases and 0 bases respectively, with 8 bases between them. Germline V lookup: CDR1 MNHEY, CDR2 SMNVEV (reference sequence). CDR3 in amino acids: CASSLSVGDQETQYF. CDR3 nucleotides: TGTGCCAGCAGTTTATCAGTAGGGGACCAAGAGACCCAGTACTTC.

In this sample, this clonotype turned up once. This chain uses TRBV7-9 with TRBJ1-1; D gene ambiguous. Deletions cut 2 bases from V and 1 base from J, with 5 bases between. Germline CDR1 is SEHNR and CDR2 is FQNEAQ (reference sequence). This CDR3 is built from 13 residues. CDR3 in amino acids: CASSLQANTEAFF. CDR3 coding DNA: TGTGCCAGCAGCTTACAAGCGAACACTGAAGCTTTCTTT.

CDR3 sequence (DNA): TGTGCCAGCAGTTACGGTCTGGCCGGGGAGCTGTTTTTT. Translating it yields CASSYGLAGELFF. V usage is TRBV6-5 and J usage is TRBJ2-2; D unresolved. CDR1 is MNHEY and CDR2 is SVGAGI in the germline V gene. The CDR3 covers 13 residues. V lost 2 bases and J lost 6, with 7 bases in between.

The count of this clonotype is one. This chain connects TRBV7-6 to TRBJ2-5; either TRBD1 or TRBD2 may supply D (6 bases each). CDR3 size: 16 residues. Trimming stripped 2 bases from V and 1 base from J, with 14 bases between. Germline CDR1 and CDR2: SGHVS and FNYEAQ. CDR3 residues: CASSLQPGGLQETQYF. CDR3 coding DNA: TGTGCCAGCAGCTTACAACCTGGGGGGCTCCAAGAGACCCAGTACTTC.

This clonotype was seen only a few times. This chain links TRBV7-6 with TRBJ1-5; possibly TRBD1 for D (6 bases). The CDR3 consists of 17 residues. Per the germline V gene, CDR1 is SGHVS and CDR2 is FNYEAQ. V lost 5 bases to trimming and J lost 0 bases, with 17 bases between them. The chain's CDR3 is CASSGGQRSYSNQPQHF. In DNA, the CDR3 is TGTGCCAGCAGCGGTGGACAGCGAAGCTATAGCAATCAGCCCCAGCATTTT.

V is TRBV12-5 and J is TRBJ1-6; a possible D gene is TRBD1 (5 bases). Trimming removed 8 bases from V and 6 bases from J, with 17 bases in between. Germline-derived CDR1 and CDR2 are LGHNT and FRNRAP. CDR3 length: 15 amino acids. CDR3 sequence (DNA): TGTGCTAGTTCGGCCTACCGGGGCGGTAATTCACCCCTCCACTTT. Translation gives CASSAYRGGNSPLHF.

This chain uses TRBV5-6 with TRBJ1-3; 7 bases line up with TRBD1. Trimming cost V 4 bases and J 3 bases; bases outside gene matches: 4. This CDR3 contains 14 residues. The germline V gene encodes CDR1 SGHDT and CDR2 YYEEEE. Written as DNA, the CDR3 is TGTGCCAGCAGCCCGGGACAGATTGGAAACACCATATATTTT. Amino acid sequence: CASSPGQIGNTIYF.

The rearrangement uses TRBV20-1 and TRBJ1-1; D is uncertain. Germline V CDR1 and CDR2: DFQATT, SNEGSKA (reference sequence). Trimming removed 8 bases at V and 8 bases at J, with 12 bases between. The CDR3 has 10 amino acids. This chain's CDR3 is CSSTRLEAFF. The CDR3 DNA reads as TGCAGTAGTACGCGCTTAGAAGCTTTCTTT.

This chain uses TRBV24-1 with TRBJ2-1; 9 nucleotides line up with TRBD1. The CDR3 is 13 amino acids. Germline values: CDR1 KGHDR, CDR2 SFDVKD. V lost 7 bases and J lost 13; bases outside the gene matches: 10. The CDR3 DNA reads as TGTGCCACCAGGGAGGGACAGGGAAAAAGACAGTTCTTC. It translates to CATREGQGKRQFF.

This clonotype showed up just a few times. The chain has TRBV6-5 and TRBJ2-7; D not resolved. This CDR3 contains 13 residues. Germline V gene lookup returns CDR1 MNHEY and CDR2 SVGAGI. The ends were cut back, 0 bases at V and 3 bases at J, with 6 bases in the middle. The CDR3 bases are TGTGCCAGCAGTTACTCCCAAGGCTACGAGCAGTACTTC. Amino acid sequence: CASSYSQGYEQYF.

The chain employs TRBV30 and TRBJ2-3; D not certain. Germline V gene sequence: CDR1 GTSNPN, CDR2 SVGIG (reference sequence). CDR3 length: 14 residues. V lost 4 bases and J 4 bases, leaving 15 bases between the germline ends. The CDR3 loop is CAWIDGPTADTQYF. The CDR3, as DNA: TGTGCCTGGATAGATGGGCCGACGGCAGATACGCAGTATTTT. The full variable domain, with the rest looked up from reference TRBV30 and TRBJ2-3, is SQTIHQWPATLVQPVGSPLSLECTVEGTSNPNLYWYRQAAGRGLQLLFYSVGIGQISSEVPQNLSASRPQDRQFILSSKKLLLSDSGFYLCAWIDGPTADTQYFGPGTRLTVL.

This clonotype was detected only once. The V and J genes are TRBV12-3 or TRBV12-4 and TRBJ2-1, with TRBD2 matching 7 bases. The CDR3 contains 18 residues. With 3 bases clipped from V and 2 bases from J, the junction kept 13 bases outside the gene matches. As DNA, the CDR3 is TGTGCCAGCAGTTTTGTTGGGGCATCCGCGGGGGCCTACAATGAGCAGTTCTTC. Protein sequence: CASSFVGASAGAYNEQFF.

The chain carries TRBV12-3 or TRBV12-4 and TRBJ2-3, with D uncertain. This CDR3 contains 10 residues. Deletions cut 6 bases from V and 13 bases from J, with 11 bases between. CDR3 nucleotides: TGTGCCAGCAGCGGACCGGTGAAGTATTTT. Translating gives CASSGPVKYF.

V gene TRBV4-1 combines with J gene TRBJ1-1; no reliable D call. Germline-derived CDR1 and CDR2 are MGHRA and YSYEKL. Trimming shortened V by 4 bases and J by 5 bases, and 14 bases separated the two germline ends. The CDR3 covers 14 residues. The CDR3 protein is CASSRRRAGTEAFF. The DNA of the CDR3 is TGCGCCAGCAGCCGCAGAAGGGCAGGAACTGAAGCTTTCTTT.

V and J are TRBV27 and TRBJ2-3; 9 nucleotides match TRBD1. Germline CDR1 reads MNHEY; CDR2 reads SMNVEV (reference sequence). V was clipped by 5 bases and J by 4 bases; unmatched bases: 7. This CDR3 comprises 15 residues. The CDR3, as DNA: TGTGCCAGCAGTAAGCGGGACAGGGTGGCAGATACGCAGTATTTT. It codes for CASSKRDRVADTQYF.

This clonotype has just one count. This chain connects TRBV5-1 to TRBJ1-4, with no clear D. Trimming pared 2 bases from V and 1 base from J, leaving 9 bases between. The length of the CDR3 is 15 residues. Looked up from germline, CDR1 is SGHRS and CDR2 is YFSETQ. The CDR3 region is CASSFTGRTNEKLFF. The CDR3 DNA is TGCGCCAGCAGCTTTACGGGTAGAACTAATGAAAAACTGTTTTTT.

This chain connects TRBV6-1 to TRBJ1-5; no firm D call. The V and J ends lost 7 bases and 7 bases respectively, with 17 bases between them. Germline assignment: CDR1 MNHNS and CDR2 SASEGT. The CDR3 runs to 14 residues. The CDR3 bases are TGTGCCAGCATAGAGCCGGGAGATGGGCAGCCCCAGCATTTT. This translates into CASIEPGDGQPQHF.

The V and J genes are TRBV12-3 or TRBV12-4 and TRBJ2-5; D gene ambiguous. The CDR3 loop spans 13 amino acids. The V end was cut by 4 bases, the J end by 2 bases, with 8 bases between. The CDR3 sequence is CASSSVSQETQYF. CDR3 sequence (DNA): TGTGCCAGCAGTTCTGTCTCTCAAGAGACCCAGTACTTC.

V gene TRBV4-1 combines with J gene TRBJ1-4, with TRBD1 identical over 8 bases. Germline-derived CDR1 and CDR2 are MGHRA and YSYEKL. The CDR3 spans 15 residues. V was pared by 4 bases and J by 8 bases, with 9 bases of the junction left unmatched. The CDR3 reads CASSLTGESREKLFF. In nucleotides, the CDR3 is TGCGCCAGCAGCCTGACAGGGGAAAGTCGCGAAAAACTGTTTTTT.

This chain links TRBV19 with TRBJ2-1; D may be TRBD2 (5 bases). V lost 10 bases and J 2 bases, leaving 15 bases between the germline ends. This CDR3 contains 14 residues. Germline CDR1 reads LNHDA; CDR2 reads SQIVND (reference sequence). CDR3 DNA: TGTGCCATCTCGCTCGGGATAGCCTACAATGAGCAGTTCTTC. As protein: CAISLGIAYNEQFF.

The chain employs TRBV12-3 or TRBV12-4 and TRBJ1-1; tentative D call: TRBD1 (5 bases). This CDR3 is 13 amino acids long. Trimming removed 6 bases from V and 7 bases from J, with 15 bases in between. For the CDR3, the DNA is TGTGCCAGCAGCTTACAGGACGGGGGTGAAGCTTTCTTT. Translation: CASSLQDGGEAFF.

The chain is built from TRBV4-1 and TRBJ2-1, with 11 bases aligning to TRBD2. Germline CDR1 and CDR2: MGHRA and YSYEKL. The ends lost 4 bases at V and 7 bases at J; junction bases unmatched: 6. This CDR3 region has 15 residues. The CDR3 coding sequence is TGCGCCAGCAGCCCTCTAGCGGGAGGTAAAAATGAGCAGTTCTTC. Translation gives CASSPLAGGKNEQFF.

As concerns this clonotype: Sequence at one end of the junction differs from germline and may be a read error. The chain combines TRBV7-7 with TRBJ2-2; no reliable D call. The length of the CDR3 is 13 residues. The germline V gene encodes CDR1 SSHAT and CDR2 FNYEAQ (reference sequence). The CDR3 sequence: CASSSEWFGELFF. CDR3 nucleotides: TGTGCTAGCAGCTCAGAGTGGTTCGGGGAGCTGTTTTTT.

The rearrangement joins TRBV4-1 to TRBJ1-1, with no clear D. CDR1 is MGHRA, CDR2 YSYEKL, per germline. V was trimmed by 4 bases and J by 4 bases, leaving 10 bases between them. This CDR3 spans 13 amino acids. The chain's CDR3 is CASSPASGTEAFF. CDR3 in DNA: TGCGCCAGCAGCCCCGCAAGCGGCACTGAAGCTTTCTTT.

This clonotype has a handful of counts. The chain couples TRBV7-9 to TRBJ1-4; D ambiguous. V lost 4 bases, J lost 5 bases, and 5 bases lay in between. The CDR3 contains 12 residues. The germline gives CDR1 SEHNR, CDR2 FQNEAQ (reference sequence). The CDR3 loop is CASSSLNEKLFF. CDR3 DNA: TGTGCCAGCAGCTCCCTCAATGAAAAACTGTTTTTT.

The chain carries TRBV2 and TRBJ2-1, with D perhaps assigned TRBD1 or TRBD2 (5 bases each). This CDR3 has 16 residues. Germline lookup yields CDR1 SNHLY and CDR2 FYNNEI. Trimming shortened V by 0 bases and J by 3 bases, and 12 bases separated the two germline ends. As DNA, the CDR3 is TGTGCCAGCAGTGAAGCGACCGGGGCCCTCTACAATGAGCAGTTCTTC. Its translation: CASSEATGALYNEQFF.

CDR3 coding DNA: TGTGCCAGCAGCCTGGGACAGGTGTTTTCCTACGAGCAGTACTTC. It encodes CASSLGQVFSYEQYF. The chain combines TRBV14 with TRBJ2-7; 8 nucleotides match TRBD1. CDR1 and CDR2 from the germline V gene are SGHDN and FVKESK. The V segment lost 4 bases and the J segment 1 base; nucleotides outside the gene matches: 6. This CDR3 has 15 amino acids.

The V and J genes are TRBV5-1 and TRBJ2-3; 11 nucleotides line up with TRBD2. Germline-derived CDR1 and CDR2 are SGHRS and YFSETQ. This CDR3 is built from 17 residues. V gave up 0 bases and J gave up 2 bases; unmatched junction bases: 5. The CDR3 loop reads CASSLGLAGRFTDTQYF. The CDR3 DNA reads TGCGCCAGCAGCTTGGGACTAGCGGGGCGATTCACAGATACGCAGTATTTT.

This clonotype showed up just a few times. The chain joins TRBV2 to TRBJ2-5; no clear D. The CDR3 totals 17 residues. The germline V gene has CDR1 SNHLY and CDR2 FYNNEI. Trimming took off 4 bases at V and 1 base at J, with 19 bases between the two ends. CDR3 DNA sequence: TGTGCCAGCAGTGTCACCCTAGAGTATGGGTTCCAAGAGACCCAGTACTTC. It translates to CASSVTLEYGFQETQYF.

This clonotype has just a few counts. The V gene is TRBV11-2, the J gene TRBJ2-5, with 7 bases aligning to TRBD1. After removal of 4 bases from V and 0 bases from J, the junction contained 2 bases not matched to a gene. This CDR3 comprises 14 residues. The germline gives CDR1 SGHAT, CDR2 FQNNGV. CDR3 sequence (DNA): TGTGCCAGCAGCTGGGACAGAAACCAAGAGACCCAGTACTTC. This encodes CASSWDRNQETQYF.